This T cell receptor beta chain was sequenced in a study of blood T cell repertoires in COVID-19 (TCRdb year 2020). A note on the overall study: The collaborator samples originated in the United States, Italy and Spain and spanned the acute and convalescent phases of COVID-19. The samples were drawn from two sources: the first 160 participants of the ongoing ImmuneRACE study, and 1,000 to 1,500 subjects contributed by 6 global collaborators. The dataset comprised deeply sampled blood TCRbeta repertoires from subjects exposed to, actively infected with, or recovered from COVID-19. A de-identified subject ID, COVID-19 status, age in years and sex were almost always included in the sample metadata. Where available, HLA class I and class II types were obtained from metadata supplied by the sample provider rather than from assay-based typing. The repertoires were released in a freely available public database intended as a resource for research on the immune response to SARS-CoV-2. The prospective study material was composed of cDNA or gDNA derived from T cells, B-cell-depleted T cells, or PBMCs. The full study reports these points: Clinical and demographic metadata were provided uncurated, with the amount varying by source and participant.

Each collaborating institution followed its own protocols to collect whole blood in K2EDTA tubes. For TCRbeta analysis, collaborators shipped samples in one of three forms: frozen whole blood, isolated PBMCs, or DNA extracted from either of those sample types. Regarding this clone: Its antigen is currently not known. No much larger clonotype is one base removed from it; base qualities were not supplied.

The germline V gene specifies SGHTA as CDR1 and FQGNSA as CDR2. From cysteine to phenylalanine, the CDR3 is 14 amino acids long. The read is trimmed to its CDR3 DNA, 42 bases read in frame from base 1. The junction shows trimming of 3 bases on V and 4 bases on J, plus 13 bases between the germline ends. TCRbeta CDR3 regions were amplified from genomic DNA using the immunoSEQ Assay, a bias-controlled multiplex PCR. The original pipeline was this. Nucleated cell counts per sample were estimated from amplification of reference gene primers within the assay. Sequence reads were collapsed and filtered to measure the absolute abundance of every unique TCRbeta CDR3 rearrangement. For each sample, productive Simpson clonality was calculated by taking the square root of Simpson's diversity index across productive rearrangements. TCRdb holds this immuneACCESS table with in-frame rearrangements only. Some clones are missing; in checked studies, unresolved V genes explain under half, and the rest has no known cause. V and J calls and clone size are copied from that table; D and trimming were computed from the DNA. The sample table shows roughly 76,000 clones, and around 78% are seen once. The ten largest clones capture 15% to 19% of the sample.

The receptor comes from a human donor in a cohort sampled during active COVID-19. Sequenced input: peripheral blood. Recombination joined TRBV7-2 with TRBJ2-7; possibly the D gene is TRBD2, per 5 matching bases. The sequence in DNA is TGTGCCAGCAGCTTTGGGAGTCGTCTGTACGAGCAGTACTTC. Translation gives CASSFGSRLYEQYF.